The T cell receptor beta chain described here comes from a study of cytomegalovirus exposure and HLA in healthy donors. Sequencing used immunoSEQ multiplex PCR; TCRdb keeps in-frame clones, though not all of them. The sample yields around 94,000 clones, about 94% seen once. CDR1 is MGHRA and CDR2 is YSYEKL in the germline V gene. The length of the CDR3 is 14 residues. The V gene end was trimmed by 1 base and the J gene end by 7 bases; junction bases not matched to a gene: 4. The TCR originated in a woman between 18 and 30 years old in good health and CMV-seronegative. J is TRBJ2-1 and V is TRBV4-1; TRBD1 matches 7 bases. Material: PBMCs. CDR3: CASSQVAGGNEQFF. The CDR3 DNA follows: TGCGCCAGCAGCCAAGTTGCAGGGGGAAATGAGCAGTTCTTC.